The clone carrying this TCR beta chain was counted at least ten times. Its cognate antigen is unknown. This entry belongs to a study of Graves' ophthalmopathy and Graves' hyperthyroidism. Study-wide points: Distinction of ophthalmopathy from stable hyperthyroidism by a 13-signature model reached approximately 88% sensitivity and about 80% specificity.

TCR beta CDR3 regions were amplified from RNA transcripts. The first-round RT-PCR employed HTBI primers together with the Qiagen OneStep RT-PCR kit. A multiplex PCR was then performed as the second round. MiXCR, run by TCRdb on the multiplex PCR reads, gives a single entry per CDR3 protein. This sample yields around 1,200,000 distinct CDR3 sequences, of which 35% to 40% are seen a single time; 8.5% to 14% belongs to the top ten. The CDR3 covers 14 residues. Trimming left V 6 bases short and J 11 bases short, with 17 bases between. People with hyperthyroidism were aged 18 to 65 and newly diagnosed, under 2 months' duration. Uncontrolled infections, pregnancy, lactation or other autoimmune diseases led to patient exclusion.

The TCR was taken from an adult man with Graves' hyperthyroidism. The J gene is TRBJ1-6, the V gene TRBV12-3 or TRBV12-4, with D hard to call. Sample: peripheral blood or thyroid tissue (not recorded which). The CDR3 loop reads CASSPVATRAPLHF. CDR3 DNA: TGTGCCAGCAGCCCCGTGGCAACGCGAGCACCCCTCCACTTT.